Following are 10 T cell receptor beta chains from one sample sequenced in a study of T cells in Graves' hyperthyroidism and ophthalmopathy. From RNA transcripts, TCR beta CDR3 regions were amplified. The TCR CDR3 was amplified in a first-round RT-PCR using the HTBI primer set. One entry per CDR3 protein results from TCRdb running MiXCR on the multiplex PCR reads. This sample has some 770,000 distinct CDR3 sequences; approximately 16% occur once, and the top ten carry roughly 8%. Sequencing was done on a sample of blood. The receptors were sampled from a man in his late teens or twenties with Graves' hyperthyroidism.

This clonotype was seen repeatedly, ten times or more. The V call is TRBV29-1, the J call TRBJ2-5; D may match TRBD1 or TRBD2 (5 bases each). Germline-derived CDR1 and CDR2 are SQVTM and ANQGSEA. The CDR3 loop spans 13 amino acids. The germline V and J ends were trimmed by 7 bases and 7 bases, with 19 bases remaining between them. In DNA form, the CDR3 reads TGCAGCGGGGGGTCACCCGGAAGAGGGACCCAGTACTTC. The encoded protein is CSGGSPGRGTQYF.

The table lists this clonotype with a few counts. This rearrangement joins TRBV7-8 to TRBJ2-5; D gene ambiguous. The CDR3 totals 11 residues. Per germline, CDR1 SGHVS and CDR2 FQNEAQ. V gave up 0 bases and J gave up 12 bases, with 8 bases separating them. The CDR3 spells CASSLAGWKYF. The CDR3 DNA reads as TGTGCCAGCAGCTTAGCAGGGTGGAAGTACTTC.

This clonotype was counted many times. V usage is TRBV30 and J usage is TRBJ1-1; unclear D gene. The germline gives CDR1 GTSNPN, CDR2 SVGIG (reference sequence). CDR3 length equals 13 residues. Trimming took 4 bases from V and 2 from J, leaving 11 bases between them. CDR3 sequence: CAWTLDGNTEAFF. In DNA, the CDR3 is TGTGCCTGGACCTTGGACGGTAACACTGAAGCTTTCTTT.

This clonotype was detected a few times. The J gene is TRBJ1-1, the V gene TRBV6-5; D is unresolved. This CDR3 has 13 residues. Per germline, CDR1 MNHEY and CDR2 SVGAGI. V lost 0 bases and J lost 7, with 9 bases in between. The CDR3 here is CASSYSDRNEAFF. The CDR3 region has the DNA TGTGCCAGCAGTTACTCGGATCGGAATGAAGCTTTCTTT.

This clonotype was detected only a few times. This chain links TRBV7-8 with TRBJ1-1, with 8 bases matching TRBD1. This CDR3 spans 14 amino acids. Germline V CDR1 and CDR2: SGHVS, FQNEAQ. Trimming removed 5 bases from V and 11 bases from J; junction bases left unmatched: 13. The CDR3 sequence is CASSPRTGIAPAFF. CDR3 bases: TGTGCCAGCAGCCCAAGGACAGGGATCGCCCCGGCTTTCTTT.

The V call is TRBV7-4, the J call TRBJ1-1, with D possibly TRBD1 on 6 matching bases. V was shortened by 1 base and J by 1 base, with 16 bases between the two germline ends. This CDR3 has 17 amino acids. CDR1 and CDR2 (germline): SGHVT, SQSDAQ. For the CDR3, the DNA is TGTGCCAGCAGCTTAGAGACAGGCACCCATCCGAACACTGAAGCTTTCTTT. It encodes CASSLETGTHPNTEAFF.

The V gene is TRBV20-1, the J gene TRBJ2-4, with D maybe TRBD2 (7 bases). The CDR3 consists of 15 residues. Germline V gene sequence: CDR1 DFQATT, CDR2 SNEGSKA (reference sequence). V lost 0 bases, J lost 8 bases, and 17 bases lay in between. Here the CDR3 DNA reads TGCAGTGCTAGAGATGAGGAGGGAGGGGGAGACATTCAGTACTTC. The encoded protein is CSARDEEGGGDIQYF.

The J gene is TRBJ1-1, the V gene TRBV12-3 or TRBV12-4; D might be TRBD1 (5 bases). This CDR3 has 15 amino acids. The V end lost 2 bases, the J end lost 0 bases, and 10 bases lay between the germline ends. This CDR3 is CASSLRQGMNTEAFF. The DNA of the CDR3 is TGTGCCAGCAGTTTACGGCAGGGAATGAACACTGAAGCTTTCTTT.

This clonotype was seen a handful of times. CDR3 coding DNA: TGTGCCAGCCAGTTTACTGGGAATGCCTACAATGAGCAGTTCTTC. It is translated as CASQFTGNAYNEQFF. V gene TRBV28 combines with J gene TRBJ2-1, with D unclear. Trimming removed 8 bases from V and 2 bases from J, with 16 bases in between. Germline CDR1 MDHEN, CDR2 SYDVKM. The CDR3 is 15 amino acids.

The chain combines TRBV19 with TRBJ2-2; 13 nucleotides align to TRBD2. From germline, CDR1 is LNHDA and CDR2 SQIVND (reference sequence). The CDR3 is 16 amino acids. Trimming removed 4 bases from V and 6 bases from J; junction bases left unmatched: 5. This chain's CDR3 is CASSTGTSGIPGELFF. The CDR3 nucleotides read TGTGCCAGTAGTACGGGGACTAGCGGGATCCCCGGGGAGCTGTTTTTT. The full variable domain, with the rest looked up from reference TRBV19 and TRBJ2-2, is DGGITQSPKYLFRKEGQNVTLSCEQNLNHDAMYWYRQDPGQGLRLIYYSQIVNDFQKGDIAEGYSVSREKKESFPLTVTSAQKNPTAFYLCASSTGTSGIPGELFFGEGSRLTVL.